This TCR beta chain emerged from a study of blood T cells in healthy people across ages. This CDR3 spans 14 amino acids. Trimming cost V 4 bases and J 0 bases, with 8 bases left between them. Germline CDR1 is ENHRY and CDR2 is SYGVKD. Extracted total RNA amounted to at least 5.5 micrograms for each sample. Study-wide points: In long-lived donors, naive CD4+ cell counts and diversity exceeded those of aged donors.

Only a few counts were recorded for this clonotype. What it recognizes is unknown. Together with a sample-barcoded 5' primer, a J-beta primer mix was included in a second PCR lasting roughly 6 to 12 cycles. One entry per CDR3 protein, called by TCRdb with MiXCR from the 5' RACE reads. The sample contains about a million distinct CDR3 sequences, around 49% of which appear only once. The V call is TRBV10-3, the J call TRBJ2-3; no reliable D call. Sequencing was performed on blood. This receptor was taken from a man aged 25 to 45 in good health. The CDR3 bases are TGTGCCATCAGTGGGGGAACCAGCACAGATACGCAGTATTTT. Its translation is CAISGGTSTDTQYF.